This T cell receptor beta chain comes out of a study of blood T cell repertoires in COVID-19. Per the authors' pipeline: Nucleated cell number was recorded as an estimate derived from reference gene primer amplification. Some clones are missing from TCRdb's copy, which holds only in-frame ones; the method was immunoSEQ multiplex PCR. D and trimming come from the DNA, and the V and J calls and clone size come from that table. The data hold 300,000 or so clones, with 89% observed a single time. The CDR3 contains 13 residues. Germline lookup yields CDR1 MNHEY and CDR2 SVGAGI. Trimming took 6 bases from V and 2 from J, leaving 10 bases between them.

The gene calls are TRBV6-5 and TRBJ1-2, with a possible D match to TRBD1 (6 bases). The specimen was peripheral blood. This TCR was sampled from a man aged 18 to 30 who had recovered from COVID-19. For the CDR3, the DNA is TGTGCCAGCAGCAAAACAGGGAACTATGGCTACACCTTC. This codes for CASSKTGNYGYTF.